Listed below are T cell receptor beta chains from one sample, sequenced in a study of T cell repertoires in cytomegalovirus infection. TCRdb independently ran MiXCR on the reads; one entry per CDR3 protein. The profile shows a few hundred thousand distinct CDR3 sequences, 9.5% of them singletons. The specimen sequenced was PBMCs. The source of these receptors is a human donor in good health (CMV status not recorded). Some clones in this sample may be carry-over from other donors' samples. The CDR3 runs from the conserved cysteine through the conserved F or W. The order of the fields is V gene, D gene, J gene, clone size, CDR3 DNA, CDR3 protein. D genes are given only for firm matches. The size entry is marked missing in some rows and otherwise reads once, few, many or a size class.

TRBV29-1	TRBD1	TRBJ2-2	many	TGCAGCTTCTCCCGACAGGGGGTCGGGGAGCTGTTTTTT	CSFSRQGVGELFF
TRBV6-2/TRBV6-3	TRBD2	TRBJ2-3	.	TGTGCCAGCACCCGGGCGGCTAGCGGGAGGAATACGCAGTATTTT	CASTRAASGRNTQYF
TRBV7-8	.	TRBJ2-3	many	TGTGCCAGCAGCTTACAAACCATCGGGACAGATACGCAGTATTTT	CASSLQTIGTDTQYF
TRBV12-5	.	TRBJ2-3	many	TGTGCTAGTGGTTTAACGAGCACAGATACGCAGTATTTT	CASGLTSTDTQYF
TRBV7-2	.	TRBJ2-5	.	TGTGCCAGCAGCTCCCCGGACAAGGGGACGAGAGAGACCCAGTACTTC	CASSSPDKGTRETQYF
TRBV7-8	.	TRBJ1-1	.	TGTGCCAGCATTCCTCGGGGACGGTGGAAAGCTTTCTTT	CASIPRGRWKAFF
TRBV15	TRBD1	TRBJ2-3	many	TGTGCCACCAGCACGAACCCAGGGGGCCGAGATACGCAGTATTTT	CATSTNPGGRDTQYF
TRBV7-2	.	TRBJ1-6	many	TGTGCCAGCAGCTTAATGGGCAGGTCGAGCTCCTATAATTCACCCCTCCACTTT	CASSLMGRSSSYNSPLHF
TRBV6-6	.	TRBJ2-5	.	TGTGCCAGCAGTTACGTCCGGGGGCAAGAGACCCAGTACTTC	CASSYVRGQETQYF
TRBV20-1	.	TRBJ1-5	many	TGCAGTGCTAGGAACAAGGACAGAGACTTTAATCAGCCCCAGCATTTT	CSARNKDRDFNQPQHF
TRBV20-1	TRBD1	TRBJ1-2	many	TGCAGTGCTTTCCTTGGGACAGGTCGATCCAACTATGGCTACACCTTC	CSAFLGTGRSNYGYTF
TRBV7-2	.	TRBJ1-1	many	TGTGCCAGCAGCTTTCCAGGGCAAATGAACACTGAAGCTTTCTTT	CASSFPGQMNTEAFF
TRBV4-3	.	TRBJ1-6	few	TGCGCCAGCAGCCAAGGCAGCCTGAGCTCCTATAATTCACCCCTCCACTTT	CASSQGSLSSYNSPLHF
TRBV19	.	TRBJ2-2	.	TGTGCCAGTACCACGCCTAGGTCGAACACCGGGGAGCTGTTTTTT	CASTTPRSNTGELFF
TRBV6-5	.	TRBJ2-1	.	TGTGCCAGCAGTCGGCGAAGGGCAGGGTTGGGGGTCTCCTACAATGAGCAGTTCTTC	CASSRRRAGLGVSYNEQFF
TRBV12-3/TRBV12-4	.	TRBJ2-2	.	TGTGCCAGCAGAGGAGCCAGGGAAATTAACACCGGGGAGCTGTTTTTT	CASRGAREINTGELFF
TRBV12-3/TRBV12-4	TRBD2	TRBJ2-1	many	TGTGCCAGCAGCCCCGGACTAGCGGTATACAATGAGCAGTTCTTC	CASSPGLAVYNEQFF
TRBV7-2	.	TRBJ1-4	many	TGTGCCAGCAGCCCTCGAGTCCGGGGACACGCCGCAACTAATGAAAAACTGTTTTTT	CASSPRVRGHAATNEKLFF
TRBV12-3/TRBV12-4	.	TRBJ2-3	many	TGTGCCAGCAGTTTAGCCCTTGGTGCAGATACGCAGTATTTT	CASSLALGADTQYF
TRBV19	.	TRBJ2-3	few	TGTGCCAGTAGTACCCGACTAGCAGATACGCAGTATTTT	CASSTRLADTQYF
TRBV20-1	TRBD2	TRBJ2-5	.	TGCAGTGCTAGATACGGACTAGCGCAAGAGACCCAGTACTTC	CSARYGLAQETQYF
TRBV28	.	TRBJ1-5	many	TGTGCCAGCAGTGACCCCAGGGGAGTTGCGGGCAATCAGCCCCAGCATTTT	CASSDPRGVAGNQPQHF
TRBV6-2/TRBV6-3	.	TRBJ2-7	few	TGTGCCAGCAGTTACGAACAGTACTACGAGCAGTACTTC	CASSYEQYYEQYF
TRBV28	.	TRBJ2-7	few	TGTGCCAGCAGTTCCCCGACACCAGTCGCCTCAGAGCAGTACTTC	CASSSPTPVASEQYF
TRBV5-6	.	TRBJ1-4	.	TGTGCCAGCAGCTTGTTTGGACAACAGGAAAAACTGTTTTTT	CASSLFGQQEKLFF
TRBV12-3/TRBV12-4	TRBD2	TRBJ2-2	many	TGTGCCAGCAGTAGACTAGCGGTCAGCCTCGGGGAGCTGTTTTTT	CASSRLAVSLGELFF
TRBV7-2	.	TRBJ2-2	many	TGTGCCAGCAGCTTAGTGGCGTTGGTCACCGGGGAGCTGTTTTTT	CASSLVALVTGELFF
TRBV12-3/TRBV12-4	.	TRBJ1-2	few	TGTGCCAGCAGTTTAAGGCGGACATATGGCTACACCTTC	CASSLRRTYGYTF
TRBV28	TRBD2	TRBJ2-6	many	TGTGCCAGCAGTTTGAGGACTAGCGGGAGAGCTGGGGCCAACGTCCTGACTTTC	CASSLRTSGRAGANVLTF
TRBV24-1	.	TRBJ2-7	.	TGTGCCACCAGTGATGGGAGCTACGAGCAGTACTTC	CATSDGSYEQYF
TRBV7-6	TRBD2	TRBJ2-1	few	TGTGCCAGCAGCCACCGGACTAGCGGGAGGGATGAGCAGTTCTTC	CASSHRTSGRDEQFF
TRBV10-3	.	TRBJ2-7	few	TGTGCCATCAGGATGACACATCCAGATGGCGAGCAGTACTTC	CAIRMTHPDGEQYF
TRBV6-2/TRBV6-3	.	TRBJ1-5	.	TGTGCCAGCAGACACACATCGAAACCCCAGCATTTT	CASRHTSKPQHF
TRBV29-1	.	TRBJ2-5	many	TGCAGCGTGGACCTCCCCGGGACCCCGACCCAGTACTTC	CSVDLPGTPTQYF
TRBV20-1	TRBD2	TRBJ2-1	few	TGCAGTGCACCACATAGGACTAGCGGAGAGTTCTTC	CSAPHRTSGEFF
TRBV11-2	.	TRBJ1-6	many	TGTGCCAGCAGCTTACTCCCGGCCGCGGATTCACCCCTCCACTTT	CASSLLPAADSPLHF
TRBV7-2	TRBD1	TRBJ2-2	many	TGTGCCAGCAGAATCACAGGGGGCAGCACCGGGGAGCTGTTTTTT	CASRITGGSTGELFF
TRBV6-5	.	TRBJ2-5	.	TGTGCCAGCAGTTACGGGGGGCTGGTGGGAGAGACCCAGTACTTC	CASSYGGLVGETQYF
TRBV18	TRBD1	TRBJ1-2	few	TGTGCCAGCTCGCCGGACAGGGGGCTGGAGGGCTACACCTTC	CASSPDRGLEGYTF
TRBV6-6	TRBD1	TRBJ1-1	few	TGTGCCAGCAGTCCCGGGACAGAGAACACTGAAGCTTTCTTT	CASSPGTENTEAFF
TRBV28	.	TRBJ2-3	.	TGTGCCAGCAGTTCTCCGACTAGTCTAGTCGTCTCTGATACGCAGTATTTT	CASSSPTSLVVSDTQYF
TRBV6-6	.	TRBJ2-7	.	TGTGCCAGCACCCCCGGTGGATCGCGGTTCTACGAGCAGTACTTC	CASTPGGSRFYEQYF
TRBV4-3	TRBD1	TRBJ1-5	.	TGCGCCAGCAGCCAAGCCGGGACAGAAGGTCAGCCCCAGCATTTT	CASSQAGTEGQPQHF
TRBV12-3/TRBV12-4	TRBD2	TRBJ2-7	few	TGTGCCAGCAGCTTCTTAGCGGGAAAAGCCTACGAGCAGTACTTC	CASSFLAGKAYEQYF
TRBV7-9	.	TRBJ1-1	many	TGTGCCAGCAGCACTACAGGGTTTTATAGTGAAGCTTTCTTT	CASSTTGFYSEAFF
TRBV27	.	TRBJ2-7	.	TGTGCCAGCAATCCGGACGAGCAGTACTTC	CASNPDEQYF
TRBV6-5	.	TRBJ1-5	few	TGTGCCAGCAGTACAGGTTACGATCAGCCCCAGCATTTT	CASSTGYDQPQHF
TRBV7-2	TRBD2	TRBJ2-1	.	TGTGCCAGCAGCCTATCTAGCGGGGGGGCTAGTGAGCAGTTCTTC	CASSLSSGGASEQFF
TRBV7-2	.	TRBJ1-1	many	TGTGCCAGCAGGGGGAACACTGAAGCTTTCTTT	CASRGNTEAFF